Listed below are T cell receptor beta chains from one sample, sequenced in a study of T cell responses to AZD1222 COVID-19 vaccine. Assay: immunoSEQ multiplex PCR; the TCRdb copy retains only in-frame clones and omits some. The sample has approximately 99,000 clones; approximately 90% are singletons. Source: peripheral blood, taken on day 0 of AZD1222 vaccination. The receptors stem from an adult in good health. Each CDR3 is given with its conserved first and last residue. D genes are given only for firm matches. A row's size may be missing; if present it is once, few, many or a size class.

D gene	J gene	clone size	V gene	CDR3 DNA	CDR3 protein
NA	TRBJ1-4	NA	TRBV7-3	TGTGCCAGCAGCTTAGGGGTCTCCCACAATGAAAAACTGTTTTTT	CASSLGVSHNEKLFF
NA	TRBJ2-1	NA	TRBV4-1	TGCGCCAGCAGCCATCCCACAGGGTCTAGGGGGAATGAGCAGTTCTTC	CASSHPTGSRGNEQFF
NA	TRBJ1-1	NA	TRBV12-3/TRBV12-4	TGTGCCAGCAGTCCGGGACGGCAAGCTTTCTTT	CASSPGRQAFF
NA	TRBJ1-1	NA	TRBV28	TGTGCCAGCATCACGGGGATCGAAGCTTTCTTT	CASITGIEAFF
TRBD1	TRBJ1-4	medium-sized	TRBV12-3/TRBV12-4	TGTGCCAGCGGGACAGGGGGCGGTGAAAAACTGTTTTTT	CASGTGGGEKLFF
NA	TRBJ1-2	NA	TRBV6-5	TGTGCCAGCAGACTCACCCGTGGCTATGGCTACACCTTC	CASRLTRGYGYTF
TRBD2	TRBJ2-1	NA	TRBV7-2	TGTGCCAGCCCTCCTGTAGCGGGGTCCTACAATGAGCAGTTCTTC	CASPPVAGSYNEQFF
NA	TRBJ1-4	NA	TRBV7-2	TGTGCCAGCAGCTTATATGGAGGTAGTAATGAAAAACTGTTTTTT	CASSLYGGSNEKLFF
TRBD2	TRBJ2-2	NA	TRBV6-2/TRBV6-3	TGTGCCAGCAGTAGTACTAGGCGGGAGTTCGTCACCGGGGAGCTGTTTTTT	CASSSTRREFVTGELFF
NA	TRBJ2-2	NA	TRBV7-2	TGTGCCAGCAGCTTAGTAAGCAGGGGCGGGACGAGCACCGGGGAGCTGTTTTTT	CASSLVSRGGTSTGELFF
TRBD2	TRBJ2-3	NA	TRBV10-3	TGTGCCATCAGTGCGGGGGGGGCCGGAGATACGCAGTATTTT	CAISAGGAGDTQYF
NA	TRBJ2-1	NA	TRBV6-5	TGTGCCAGCAGGGCCGGGACCCAAAGGGGCAATGAGCAGTTCTTC	CASRAGTQRGNEQFF
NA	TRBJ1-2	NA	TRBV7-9	TGTGCCAGCAGCTTTGTAACAGGGATGGAGGGCTACACCTTC	CASSFVTGMEGYTF
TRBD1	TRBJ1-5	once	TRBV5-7	TGTGCCAGCAGCTTGGGGGACAGGGGGGTCACGTTATTTCAGCCCCAGCATTTT	CASSLGDRGVTLFQPQHF
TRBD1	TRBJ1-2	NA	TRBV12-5	TGTGCTAGTGGCGTTCGACAGGGGTCCCCAAAACGCACCTTC	CASGVRQGSPKRTF
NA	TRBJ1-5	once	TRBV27	TGTGCCAGCAGCCCGACAAGGCAGCCCCAGCATTTT	CASSPTRQPQHF
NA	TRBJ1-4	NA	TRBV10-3	TGTGCCATCAGTGGAGAAGCACGAAAACTGTTTTTT	CAISGEARKLFF
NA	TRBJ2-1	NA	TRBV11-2	TGTGCCAGCAGCTTAGATCTTGGGCATGAGCAGTTCTTC	CASSLDLGHEQFF
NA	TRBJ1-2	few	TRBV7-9	TGTGCCAGCAGCTCCCTTTCGGGCCTACCTAACTATGGCTACACCTTC	CASSSLSGLPNYGYTF
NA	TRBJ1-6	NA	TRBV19	TGTGCCAGTAGTATTATGCCGGGGTATGAGAATTCACCCCTCCACTTT	CASSIMPGYENSPLHF
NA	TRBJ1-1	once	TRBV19	TGTGCCAGCCGCCCAGGAAACACTGAAGCTTTCTTT	CASRPGNTEAFF
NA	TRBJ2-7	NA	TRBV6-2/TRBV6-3	TGTGCCAGCAGTTACGCGGGGCGGGACGAGCAGTACTTC	CASSYAGRDEQYF
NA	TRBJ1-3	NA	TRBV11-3	TGTGCCAGCAGCTTTCAGGGGAGCTCTGGAAACACCATATATTTT	CASSFQGSSGNTIYF
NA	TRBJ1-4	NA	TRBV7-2	TGTGCCAGCAGCTTAGACTTCGACCAGGAAAAACTGTTTTTT	CASSLDFDQEKLFF
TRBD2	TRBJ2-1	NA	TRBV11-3	TGTGCCAGCAGCTTAGTGGGGACTAGCGGGAGGGATGAGCAGTTCTTC	CASSLVGTSGRDEQFF
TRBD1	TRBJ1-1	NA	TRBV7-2	TGTGCCAGCAGCTTAAGACAGGGGATCACTGAAGCTTTCTTT	CASSLRQGITEAFF
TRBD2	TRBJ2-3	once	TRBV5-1	TGTGCCAGCAGCTCGTCCGGGACTAGCGGGAGAAATACGCAGTATTTT	CASSSSGTSGRNTQYF
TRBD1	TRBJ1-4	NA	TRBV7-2	TGTGCCAGCAGCTTAGCCCCGGACAGGAAGGGGGAAAAACTGTTTTTT	CASSLAPDRKGEKLFF
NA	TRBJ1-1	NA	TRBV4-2	TGTGCCAGCAGCCTCTTTGTCGGGGCGGGTAACACTGAAGCTTTCTTT	CASSLFVGAGNTEAFF
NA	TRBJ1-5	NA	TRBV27	TGTGCCAGCTCCTATTTCGGGGATGGCAATCAGCCCCAGCATTTT	CASSYFGDGNQPQHF
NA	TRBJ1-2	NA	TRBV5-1	TGCGCCAGCAGCTACGAGACTAACTATGGCTACACCTTC	CASSYETNYGYTF
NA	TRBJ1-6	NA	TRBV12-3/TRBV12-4	TGTGCCAGTACTTCAGGGACACCCCTCCACTTT	CASTSGTPLHF
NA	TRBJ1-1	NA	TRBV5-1	TGTGCCAGCAGCTTGAACGGGGGTTCGGACACTGAAGCTTTCTTT	CASSLNGGSDTEAFF
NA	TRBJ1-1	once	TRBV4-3	TGCGCCAGCAGTCATGGGAGCGCGAACACTGAAGCTTTCTTT	CASSHGSANTEAFF
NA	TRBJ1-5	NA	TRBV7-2	TGTGCCAGCAGCTTAGTTAGGCGGAGCAATCAGCCCCAGCATTTT	CASSLVRRSNQPQHF
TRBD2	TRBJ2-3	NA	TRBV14	TGTGCCAGCAGCCAAGAGGCGGTAGCGGGGACAGATACGCAGTATTTT	CASSQEAVAGTDTQYF
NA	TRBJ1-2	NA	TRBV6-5	TGTGCCAGCAGTTACTCGATACAGAACTATGGCTACACCTTC	CASSYSIQNYGYTF
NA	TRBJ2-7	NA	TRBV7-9	TGTGCCAGCAGCCTCGGGACCTCACAATACGAGCAGTACTTC	CASSLGTSQYEQYF
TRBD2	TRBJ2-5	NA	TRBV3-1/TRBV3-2	TGTGCCAGCAGCCAAGATCGGACTAGTCAAGAGACCCAGTACTTC	CASSQDRTSQETQYF
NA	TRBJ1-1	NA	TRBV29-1	TGCAGCGTTGCCCAACAGTGGGGGGCGCGGACTGAAGCTTTCTTT	CSVAQQWGARTEAFF
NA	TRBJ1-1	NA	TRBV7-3	TGTGCCAGCAGCCAGCAGCGGGGAGGCGCTGAAGCTTTCTTT	CASSQQRGGAEAFF
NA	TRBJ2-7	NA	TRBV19	TGTGCCAGTAGTCCGGGACACCCCTACGAGCAGTACTTC	CASSPGHPYEQYF
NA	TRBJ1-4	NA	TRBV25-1	TGTGCCAGCAATCCACCCGGTGGCAATGAAAAACTGTTTTTT	CASNPPGGNEKLFF
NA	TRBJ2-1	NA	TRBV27	TGTGCCAGCAGTTCCGGTCAGCGCTCCTACAATGAGCAGTTCTTC	CASSSGQRSYNEQFF
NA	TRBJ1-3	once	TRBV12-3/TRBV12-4	TGTGCCAGCAGTTTTCTAGACACCATATATTTT	CASSFLDTIYF
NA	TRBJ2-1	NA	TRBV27	TGTGCCAGCAGTTTATCGCTGCAGCGTAACGCTGAGCAGTTCTTC	CASSLSLQRNAEQFF
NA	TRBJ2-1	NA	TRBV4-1	TGCGCCAGCCGACGGGACGGGGGAGTGGATGAGCAGTTCTTC	CASRRDGGVDEQFF
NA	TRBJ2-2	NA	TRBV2	TGTGCCAGCAGCCTACTAACCGCCGGGGAGCTGTTTTTT	CASSLLTAGELFF
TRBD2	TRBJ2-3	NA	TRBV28	TGTGCCAGCAGTCCACTAGCGGGAGTAGATACGCAGTATTTT	CASSPLAGVDTQYF
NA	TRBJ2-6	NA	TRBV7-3	TGTGCCAGCAGCTTAGGTGTGCTGGGGGCCAACGTCCTGACTTTC	CASSLGVLGANVLTF
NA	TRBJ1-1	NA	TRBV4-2	TGTGCCAGCAGCCAAGATTACGGCACGAACGCTGAAGCTTTCTTT	CASSQDYGTNAEAFF
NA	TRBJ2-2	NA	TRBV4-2	TGTGCCAGCAGCCGCGGACCAATGAACACCGGGGAGCTGTTTTTT	CASSRGPMNTGELFF
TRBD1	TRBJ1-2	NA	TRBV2	TGTGCCAGCAGGTATACGGACAGGGGGCTCCCCTTC	CASRYTDRGLPF